The rows below give T cell receptor beta chains drawn from one sample of a study of patients and donors after allogeneic stem cell transplantation. TCRdb fed the RT-PCR reads into MiXCR, producing one record per CDR3 protein. Of under 30,000 distinct CDR3 sequences in the sample, roughly two fifths were seen once. The sample was blood, either unsorted or a sorted T cell fraction (not recorded which). The receptors originated from a human donor who was either an allogeneic HSCT recipient or a stem cell or donor lymphocyte infusion donor (not recorded which). It is not recorded whose cells these are; they may come from a transplant donor. Each CDR3 is given with its conserved first and last residue. The D gene is left open where the match is weak. The size field is filled for only some rows; it gives once, few, many or a size class.

14,TRBV3-1,-,TRBJ1-2,-,CASSQGPVGYGYTF,TGTGCCAGCAGCCAAGGGCCGGTGGGTTATGGCTACACCTTC
13,TRBV29-1,TRBD1,TRBJ2-7,few,CSVVKTGGYEQYF,TGCAGCGTTGTTAAGACAGGGGGCTACGAGCAGTACTTC
14,TRBV6-6,TRBD1,TRBJ1-5,-,CASSYKAGGQPQHF,TGTGCCAGCAGTTACAAGGCAGGGGGTCAGCCCCAGCATTTT
15,TRBV14,TRBD1,TRBJ2-7,-,CASSRRQGTSYEQYF,TGTGCCAGCAGCCGGAGACAGGGTACCTCCTACGAGCAGTACTTC
14,TRBV12-3/TRBV12-4,-,TRBJ2-2,few,CASSNVGGAGELFF,TGTGCCAGCAGCAATGTCGGAGGGGCCGGGGAGCTGTTTTTT
16,TRBV4-1,-,TRBJ1-5,-,CASSHARQGEFQPQHF,TGCGCCAGCAGCCACGCCCGCCAAGGGGAGTTCCAGCCCCAGCATTTT
14,TRBV5-1,-,TRBJ2-3,-,CASSLLQGSDTQYF,TGCGCCAGCAGCCTACTACAGGGTTCAGATACGCAGTATTTT
16,TRBV3-1,-,TRBJ2-7,-,CASSQEVGDPVPEQYF,TGTGCCAGCAGCCAAGAAGTGGGGGATCCCGTCCCCGAGCAGTACTTC
16,TRBV12-3/TRBV12-4,-,TRBJ1-6,few,CASSASIGQSNSPLHF,TGTGCCAGCTCTGCTTCAATCGGACAGTCTAATTCACCCCTCCACTTT
15,TRBV12-3/TRBV12-4,TRBD1,TRBJ1-3,-,CASSPGQGSGNTIYF,TGTGCCAGCAGTCCTGGACAGGGGTCTGGAAACACCATATATTTT
15,TRBV28,-,TRBJ1-5,-,CASSFKGISNQPQHF,TGTGCCAGCAGTTTTAAAGGGATTAGCAATCAGCCCCAGCATTTT
17,TRBV20-1,-,TRBJ1-5,-,CSARDPKGDGSNQPQHF,TGCAGTGCTAGAGACCCGAAAGGGGATGGGAGCAATCAGCCCCAGCATTTT
13,TRBV5-1,-,TRBJ1-4,few,CASSLQGNEKLFF,TGCGCCAGCAGCTTGCAGGGAAATGAAAAACTGTTTTTT
11,TRBV29-1,TRBD1,TRBJ1-1,-,CSAGGDRGAFF,TGCAGCGCCGGAGGGGACAGGGGAGCTTTCTTT
14,TRBV5-6,-,TRBJ1-4,-,CASSLKGAGEKLFF,TGTGCCAGCAGCTTGAAAGGGGCGGGGGAAAAACTGTTTTTT
10,TRBV24-1,-,TRBJ1-1,-,CATPNTEAFF,TGTGCCACCCCGAACACTGAAGCTTTCTTT
15,TRBV12-3/TRBV12-4,-,TRBJ1-5,-,CASRQHLGSNQPQHF,TGTGCCAGCAGACAACACCTAGGAAGCAATCAGCCCCAGCATTTT
16,TRBV10-2,-,TRBJ1-5,-,CASSKEGGWKHQPQHF,TGCGCCAGCAGCAAAGAGGGAGGTTGGAAACATCAGCCCCAGCATTTT
14,TRBV6-2/TRBV6-3,-,TRBJ1-4,-,CASSSRLTNEKLFF,TGTGCCAGCAGTTCCCGTTTAACTAATGAAAAACTGTTTTTT
14,TRBV6-5,-,TRBJ1-1,-,CASSKAMENTEAFF,TGTGCCAGCTCCAAAGCGATGGAGAACACTGAAGCTTTCTTT
15,TRBV19,TRBD1,TRBJ1-4,-,CASRGLGTANEKLFF,TGTGCCAGTAGAGGATTGGGGACAGCTAATGAAAAACTGTTTTTT
15,TRBV11-2,-,TRBJ1-4,once,CASSPVGGYNEKLFF,TGTGCCAGCAGCCCGGTCGGGGGCTATAATGAAAAACTGTTTTTT
13,TRBV29-1,-,TRBJ1-1,-,CSVGELNPTEAFF,TGCAGCGTTGGGGAACTCAACCCCACTGAAGCTTTCTTT
13,TRBV7-3,-,TRBJ2-1,few,CASSFRSGNEQFF,TGTGCCAGCAGCTTCCGGTCAGGCAATGAGCAGTTCTTC
15,TRBV5-1,-,TRBJ2-1,-,CASSVAQGPYNEQFF,TGCGCCAGCAGCGTGGCCCAGGGCCCCTACAATGAGCAGTTCTTC
13,TRBV5-1,-,TRBJ2-3,few,CASTNPSTDTQYF,TGCGCCAGCACCAACCCGAGCACAGATACGCAGTATTTT
16,TRBV4-1,TRBD2,TRBJ2-3,few,CASSQEWAGVWDTQYF,TGCGCCAGCAGCCAAGAATGGGCGGGGGTTTGGGATACGCAGTATTTT
14,TRBV3-1,-,TRBJ1-5,-,CASSPMVVVHPQHF,TGTGCCAGCAGCCCTATGGTAGTGGTTCACCCCCAGCATTTT
14,TRBV10-2,-,TRBJ2-2,few,CASSETSRTGELFF,TGCGCCAGCAGTGAGACTAGCCGCACCGGGGAGCTGTTTTTT
11,TRBV29-1,-,TRBJ2-2,-,CSVEIYGELFF,TGCAGCGTTGAAATCTATGGGGAGCTGTTTTTT
15,TRBV12-3/TRBV12-4,-,TRBJ1-4,many,CASSLQTGNNEKLFF,TGTGCCAGCAGTTTACAGACAGGCAATAATGAAAAACTGTTTTTT
12,TRBV29-1,TRBD1,TRBJ2-5,-,CSLGQTSETQYF,TGCAGCCTGGGACAGACTTCGGAGACCCAGTACTTC
12,TRBV20-1,TRBD1,TRBJ2-7,-,CSATGTGNEQYF,TGCAGTGCTACCGGGACAGGGAACGAGCAGTACTTC
15,TRBV18,TRBD1,TRBJ2-7,-,CASSPRGQGVPEQYF,TGTGCCAGCTCACCACGGGGACAGGGGGTTCCCGAGCAGTACTTC
13,TRBV29-1,-,TRBJ1-4,-,CSVAGATNEKLFF,TGCAGCGTTGCTGGTGCAACTAATGAAAAACTGTTTTTT
10,TRBV18,-,TRBJ1-3,-,CASTGDTIYF,TGTGCCAGCACTGGTGACACCATATATTTT
13,TRBV12-3/TRBV12-4,TRBD1,TRBJ1-1,few,CASSYRGRTEAFF,TGTGCCAGCAGCTACAGGGGGCGAACTGAAGCTTTCTTT